These 26 T cell receptor beta chains originate from one sample sequenced in a study of shared clonotypes between healthy human individuals. Some clones are missing from TCRdb's copy, which holds only in-frame ones; the method was immunoSEQ multiplex PCR. Seen here are a few million clones, approximately 92% observed once, and the top ten hold under 0.15%. Sequenced: naive CD4+ T cells sorted from blood. Subset given: CD45RA+ positively selected. The receptors were gathered from a man aged 18 to 29 in good health.

The chain couples TRBV7-2 to TRBJ1-3, with 9 nucleotides matching TRBD1. Germline trimming cut 5 bases from V and 4 bases from J; bases unmatched to any gene: 6. Germline V CDR1 and CDR2: SGHTA, FQGNSA. The length of the CDR3 is 15 residues. CDR3 nucleotides: TGTGCCAGCAGCCCTACCGGGACAGGGGGAAACACCATATATTTT. Translated: CASSPTGTGGNTIYF. Based on the CDR3 plus reference TRBV7-2 and TRBJ1-3, the full variable domain is GAGVSQSPSNKVTEKGKDVELRCDPISGHTALYWYRQSLGQGLEFLIYFQGNSAPDKSGLPSDRFSAERTGGSVSTLTIQRTQQEDSAVYLCASSPTGTGGNTIYFGEGSWLTVV.

This clone has a single count. Other DNA sequences of this sample code for an identical CDR3. The V gene is TRBV5-1, the J gene TRBJ2-2; D gene unclear. Germline V gene sequence: CDR1 SGHRS, CDR2 YFSETQ. Trimming took 0 bases from V and 7 from J, leaving 10 bases between them. The CDR3 is made up of 14 amino acids. The DNA for the CDR3 is TGCGCCAGCAGCTTGGAGGGTTCGGGCGGGGAGCTGTTTTTT. Translating it yields CASSLEGSGGELFF.

The chain is built from TRBV10-3 and TRBJ2-5; 9 bases map to TRBD1. Germline-derived CDR1 and CDR2 are ENHRY and SYGVKD. With V trimmed by 7 bases and J by 2 bases, 8 bases remained unmatched. CDR3 length: 15 amino acids. In DNA form, the CDR3 reads TGTGCCATCAAAAACGGACAGGGGACTCAAGAGACCCAGTACTTC. As protein: CAIKNGQGTQETQYF.

This chain uses TRBV11-2 with TRBJ1-4; D gene unclear. The V gene lost 4 bases and the J gene lost 6 bases, with 12 bases spanning the gap. Germline values: CDR1 SGHAT, CDR2 FQNNGV. The CDR3 spans 14 residues. CDR3 sequence reads: CASSSLYGDEKLFF. The CDR3 region has the DNA TGTGCCAGCAGCTCCTTATATGGGGATGAAAAACTGTTTTTT.

The chain links TRBV21-1 to TRBJ1-2; the D call TRBD1 from the table was never checked on the DNA. TRBV21-1 counts as a pseudogene. This CDR3 contains 15 residues. The CDR3 region has the DNA TGTGCCAGCAGCATTCCGGGACAGGGGGACTATGGCTACACCTTC. Its translation is CASSIPGQGDYGYTF.

V and J are TRBV15 and TRBJ2-1; D may match TRBD1 or TRBD2 (5 bases each). CDR1 and CDR2 from the germline V gene are LNHNV and YYDKDF (reference sequence). V shed 1 base and J shed 5 bases, with 12 bases lying between them. This CDR3 has 15 residues. CDR3 DNA sequence: TGTGCCACCAGCAGAGGCAGACAGACTAACAATGAGCAGTTCTTC. It codes for CATSRGRQTNNEQFF.

The gene calls are TRBV7-2 and TRBJ1-5, with D perhaps TRBD1 (6 bases). V was shortened by 4 bases and J by 12 bases, with 10 bases between the two germline ends. Germline loops: CDR1 SGHTA, CDR2 FQGNSA. The CDR3 runs to 11 residues. CDR3 residues: CASSSTGSQHF. The CDR3, as DNA: TGTGCCAGCAGCTCTACAGGGAGCCAGCATTTT.

The rearrangement links TRBV5-1 to TRBJ2-6; no firm D call. V was trimmed by 0 bases and J by 7 bases, leaving 11 bases between them. The CDR3 runs to 15 residues. CDR1 is SGHRS and CDR2 is YFSETQ in the germline V gene. CDR3 nucleotides: TGCGCCAGCAGCTTGGAACAGCCCAGCGCCAACGTCCTGACTTTC. Amino acid sequence: CASSLEQPSANVLTF.

The chain is built from TRBV29-1 and TRBJ2-5, with D tentatively TRBD2 (7 bases). Germline V gives CDR1 SQVTM, CDR2 ANQGSEA. This CDR3 is built from 15 residues. The germline V and J ends were trimmed by 7 bases and 1 base, with 19 bases remaining between them. The CDR3 DNA reads as TGCAGCGCAAACCCTAGGGGGGGGGCCCAAGAGACCCAGTACTTC. Its protein is CSANPRGGAQETQYF.

The chain employs TRBV30 and TRBJ1-4, with D maybe TRBD1 (5 bases). Germline assignment: CDR1 GTSNPN and CDR2 SVGIG (reference sequence). Trimming removed 5 bases from V and 7 bases from J, with 17 bases in between. The CDR3 has 14 residues. The CDR3: CAWATGQGGEKLFF. For the CDR3, the DNA is TGTGCCTGGGCTACGGGGCAGGGAGGTGAAAAACTGTTTTTT.

As concerns this clone: One end of the junction does not line up with germline, which may come from a read error. Other DNA sequences of this sample code for an identical CDR3. V and J are TRBV7-7 and TRBJ2-5; 7 nucleotides line up with TRBD1. Germline values: CDR1 SSHAT, CDR2 FNYEAQ (reference sequence). This CDR3 is built from 13 residues. The CDR3 DNA sequence: TGTGCTAGCAGCTTAGGGGGCCTCGAGACCCAGTACTTC. This codes for CASSLGGLETQYF.

This chain links TRBV6-1 with TRBJ1-3, with a possible D match to TRBD1 (5 bases). Trimming removed 2 bases from V and 7 bases from J, with 15 bases in between. This CDR3 is built from 15 residues. Germline V gene data show CDR1 as MNHNS and CDR2 as SASEGT. CDR3 coding DNA: TGTGCCAGCAGTGAATCAGGGCGGGGAGGCAACACCATATATTTT. It translates to CASSESGRGGNTIYF.

This chain uses TRBV10-3 with TRBJ2-5, with D possibly TRBD1 on 6 matching bases. CDR3 length equals 14 residues. Germline V gives CDR1 ENHRY, CDR2 SYGVKD. V gave up 6 bases and J gave up 2 bases, with 13 bases separating them. Here the CDR3 reads CAISRDRSQETQYF. The CDR3 DNA reads TGTGCCATCAGCCGAGACAGGAGTCAAGAGACCCAGTACTTC.

The chain recombines TRBV7-9 with TRBJ2-3; TRBD2 agrees at 8 bases. The V gene's germline CDR1 is SEHNR and CDR2 FQNEAQ (reference sequence). Unmatched junction bases numbered 15, after V lost 5 bases and J lost 5 bases. The CDR3 runs to 17 residues. CDR3: CASSAGGFSGAGDTQYF. The CDR3 DNA follows: TGTGCCAGCAGCGCCGGGGGGTTTAGCGGGGCGGGAGATACGCAGTATTTT.

The chain has TRBV5-1 and TRBJ2-6; 7 nucleotides line up with TRBD1. J was trimmed by 0 bases and V by 5 bases; bases with no gene match: 8. CDR3 length equals 17 residues. In germline, CDR1 is SGHRS, CDR2 YFSETQ. Here the CDR3 reads CASRPGQTASGANVLTF. CDR3 DNA sequence: TGCGCCAGCAGGCCGGGACAGACAGCCTCTGGGGCCAACGTCCTGACTTTC.

J is TRBJ2-2 and V is TRBV4-3; D is possibly TRBD1 (5 bases). Germline values: CDR1 LGHNA, CDR2 YSLEER. The CDR3 sequence is 14 residues long. Trimming removed 5 bases at V and 1 base at J, with 8 bases between. CDR3 sequence: CASSSQGNTGELFF. Here the CDR3 DNA reads TGCGCCAGCAGCTCGCAGGGGAACACCGGGGAGCTGTTTTTT.

The chain is built from TRBV28 and TRBJ1-6, with 7 positions matching TRBD1. The CDR3 covers 14 residues. With V trimmed by 6 bases and J by 9 bases, 8 bases remained unmatched. Per germline, CDR1 MDHEN and CDR2 SYDVKM. CDR3 sequence: CASSLRQGSSPLHF. In DNA form, the CDR3 reads TGTGCCAGCAGCCTTAGACAGGGCAGTTCACCCCTCCACTTT. Full variable domain (missing parts from reference TRBV28 and TRBJ1-6): DVKVTQSSRYLVKRTGEKVFLECVQDMDHENMFWYRQDPGLGLRLIYFSYDVKMKEKGDIPEGYSVSREKKERFSLILESASTNQTSMYLCASSLRQGSSPLHFGNGTRLTVT.

The V and J genes are TRBV7-9 and TRBJ1-1; D gene unclear. Germline loops: CDR1 SEHNR, CDR2 FQNEAQ (reference sequence). The V gene lost 6 bases and the J gene lost 2 bases, with 16 bases spanning the gap. There are 15 residues in the CDR3. CDR3: CASRPSPSFNTEAFF. CDR3 bases: TGTGCCAGCAGGCCTTCGCCCTCCTTCAACACTGAAGCTTTCTTT.

The chain uses TRBV2 and TRBJ2-7, with a possible D match to TRBD2 (5 bases). Germline CDR1 SNHLY, CDR2 FYNNEI. The CDR3 loop spans 13 amino acids. V was trimmed by 4 bases and J by 4 bases, leaving 11 bases between them. In DNA, the CDR3 is TGTGCCAGCAGTGGGGTTTCGGGGTACGAGCAGTACTTC. It codes for CASSGVSGYEQYF.

The chain joins TRBV5-1 to TRBJ1-2; D not certain. Per the germline V gene, CDR1 is SGHRS and CDR2 is YFSETQ. V lost 0 bases and J 0 bases, leaving 9 bases between the germline ends. The CDR3 runs to 15 residues. The CDR3 coding sequence is TGCGCCAGCAGCTTGGAGGCGCTACCTAACTATGGCTACACCTTC. Its protein is CASSLEALPNYGYTF.

This clone showed up just a few times. The V and J genes are TRBV7-2 and TRBJ1-3, with unresolved D. The CDR3 runs to 13 residues. Germline CDR1 reads SGHTA; CDR2 reads FQGNSA. The V end was cut by 2 bases, the J end by 0 bases, with 2 bases between. CDR3 sequence: CASSLNSGNTIYF. The CDR3 nucleotides are TGTGCCAGCAGCTTAAACTCTGGAAACACCATATATTTT.

This clone appeared a single time. The genes are TRBV13 and TRBJ2-7; 14 bases map to TRBD2. Germline CDR1 reads PRHDT; CDR2 reads FYEKMQ (reference sequence). Trimming at V came to 6 bases and at J to 2 bases, leaving 6 bases not matched to a gene. The CDR3 is 16 residues long. This chain's CDR3 is CASSPPGLAGAYEQYF. The CDR3 DNA reads as TGTGCCAGCAGTCCACCGGGACTAGCGGGAGCCTACGAGCAGTACTTC.

The chain has TRBV13 and TRBJ2-1; D might be TRBD1 or TRBD2, each matching 6 bases. The CDR3 runs to 15 residues. V was clipped by 1 base and J by 0 bases, with 7 bases between them. Germline loops: CDR1 PRHDT, CDR2 FYEKMQ (reference sequence). The CDR3 sequence: CASSLAGASYNEQFF. The CDR3, as DNA: TGTGCCAGCAGCTTAGCGGGGGCCTCCTACAATGAGCAGTTCTTC.

The rearrangement uses TRBV14 and TRBJ1-2; D remains ambiguous. V was shortened by 4 bases and J by 4 bases, with 7 bases between the two germline ends. CDR3 length: 12 amino acids. Germline CDR1 reads SGHDN; CDR2 reads FVKESK. CDR3 residues: CASSLIGYGYTF. The DNA of the CDR3 is TGTGCCAGCAGCCTTATCGGCTATGGCTACACCTTC.

Regarding this clone: Other nucleotide sequences from this sample produce the same CDR3. The chain combines TRBV18 with TRBJ2-1; 11 positions agree with TRBD2. This CDR3 is 15 amino acids long. V was pared by 6 bases and J by 7 bases, with 8 bases of the junction left unmatched. Germline assignment: CDR1 KGHSH and CDR2 LQKENI. The CDR3 loop reads CASSQLAGGGNEQFF. Here the CDR3 DNA reads TGTGCCAGCTCTCAGCTAGCGGGAGGAGGGAATGAGCAGTTCTTC. Filled out from reference TRBV18 and TRBJ2-1, the complete variable domain reads NAGVMQNPRHLVRRRGQEARLRCSPMKGHSHVYWYRQLPEEGLKFMVYLQKENIIDESGMPKERFSAEFPKEGPSILRIQQVVRGDSAAYFCASSQLAGGGNEQFFGPGTRLTVL.

V usage is TRBV6-1 and J usage is TRBJ2-3; D uncertain. The length of the CDR3 is 15 residues. Germline values: CDR1 MNHNS, CDR2 SASEGT. V was cut by 7 bases and J by 0 bases, with 14 bases left in between. This CDR3 is CASTLGGTSTDTQYF. As DNA, the CDR3 is TGTGCCAGCACTCTGGGCGGAACTAGCACAGATACGCAGTATTTT.